These T cell receptor beta chains were read from a single sample in a study of shared clonotypes between healthy human individuals. Repertoires were generated with immunoSEQ multiplex PCR, while TCRdb's copy carries only in-frame clones and drops some. This sample yields 1,400,000 or so clones, of which 98% are seen a single time; under 0.45% belongs to the top ten. The material sequenced was naive CD4+ T cells sorted from blood. All receptors derive from a man younger than 45 in good health. Both conserved end residues are part of each CDR3. The D gene is left open where the match is weak. Clone size is not always given. Where it is, it says once, few, many or a class for expanded clones.

v_gene: TRBV15
j_gene: TRBJ2-7
abundance: NA
d_gene: NA
CDR3aa: CATRAGASPHEQYF
CDR3nt: TGTGCCACCAGGGCTGGGGCATCTCCCCACGAGCAGTACTTC

v_gene: TRBV19
j_gene: TRBJ2-7
abundance: NA
d_gene: NA
CDR3aa: CASSKGAVGYEQYF
CDR3nt: TGTGCCAGTAGTAAAGGTGCGGTAGGCTACGAGCAGTACTTC

v_gene: TRBV28
j_gene: TRBJ2-3
abundance: NA
d_gene: NA
CDR3aa: CASVPHIISTDTQYF
CDR3nt: TGTGCCAGCGTCCCCCACATTATTAGCACAGATACGCAGTATTTT

v_gene: TRBV18
j_gene: TRBJ1-1
abundance: NA
d_gene: TRBD1
CDR3aa: CASSPWDREDPEAFF
CDR3nt: TGTGCCAGCTCACCCTGGGACAGGGAGGACCCTGAAGCTTTCTTT

v_gene: TRBV30
j_gene: TRBJ2-3
abundance: NA
d_gene: TRBD1
CDR3aa: CASSQGAGTDTQYF
CDR3nt: TGTGCCAGTTCACAGGGGGCCGGCACAGATACGCAGTATTTT

v_gene: TRBV7-9
j_gene: TRBJ1-3
abundance: NA
d_gene: NA
CDR3aa: CASAVSGNTIYF
CDR3nt: TGTGCCAGCGCCGTCTCTGGAAACACCATATATTTT

v_gene: TRBV20-1
j_gene: TRBJ2-5
abundance: NA
d_gene: NA
CDR3aa: CSAIYFVTQYF
CDR3nt: TGCAGTGCTATTTATTTTGTGACCCAGTACTTC

v_gene: TRBV7-7
j_gene: TRBJ1-3
abundance: once
d_gene: NA
CDR3aa: CASSLAYPTTAQSSGNTIYF
CDR3nt: TGTGCTAGCAGCTTAGCCTACCCAACGACAGCACAGAGCTCTGGAAACACCATATATTTT

v_gene: TRBV10-3
j_gene: TRBJ1-4
abundance: once
d_gene: TRBD1
CDR3aa: CAISEPGQPNEKLFF
CDR3nt: TGTGCCATCAGTGAACCGGGACAGCCTAATGAAAAACTGTTTTTT

v_gene: TRBV9
j_gene: TRBJ1-3
abundance: NA
d_gene: NA
CDR3aa: CASSLRGKDTIYF
CDR3nt: TGTGCCAGCAGCCTTCGGGGGAAGGACACCATATATTTT

v_gene: TRBV5-8
j_gene: TRBJ2-7
abundance: once
d_gene: TRBD1
CDR3aa: CASSLVGTGVYEQYF
CDR3nt: TGTGCCAGCAGCTTGGTCGGGACAGGGGTCTACGAGCAGTACTTC

v_gene: TRBV13
j_gene: TRBJ2-7
abundance: NA
d_gene: TRBD2
CDR3aa: CASSWKTSGRDPLSSYEQYF
CDR3nt: TGTGCCAGCAGCTGGAAGACTAGCGGGAGGGACCCATTAAGCTCCTACGAGCAGTACTTC

v_gene: TRBV6-4
j_gene: TRBJ2-1
abundance: NA
d_gene: NA
CDR3aa: CASSEGWSDEQFF
CDR3nt: TGTGCCAGCAGTGAAGGATGGAGCGATGAGCAGTTCTTC

v_gene: TRBV4-1
j_gene: TRBJ2-1
abundance: NA
d_gene: TRBD1
CDR3aa: CASSHVTRQGRFYNEQFF
CDR3nt: TGCGCCAGCAGCCACGTAACACGACAGGGTAGGTTCTACAATGAGCAGTTCTTC

v_gene: TRBV5-4
j_gene: TRBJ2-3
abundance: NA
d_gene: NA
CDR3aa: CASSFGGTSTDTQYF
CDR3nt: TGTGCCAGCAGCTTTGGCGGGACAAGCACAGATACGCAGTATTTT

v_gene: TRBV12-5
j_gene: TRBJ2-7
abundance: NA
d_gene: NA
CDR3aa: CANPLSSYEQYF
CDR3nt: TGTGCTAACCCGCTTAGCTCCTACGAGCAGTACTTC

v_gene: TRBV18
j_gene: TRBJ2-1
abundance: NA
d_gene: NA
CDR3aa: CASSQDSPTSYNEQFF
CDR3nt: TGTGCCAGCTCTCAGGACAGCCCTACGTCCTACAATGAGCAGTTCTTC

v_gene: TRBV28
j_gene: TRBJ2-7
abundance: NA
d_gene: TRBD2
CDR3aa: CASSLPKGLAGGEQYF
CDR3nt: TGTGCCAGCAGTCTCCCGAAGGGACTAGCGGGAGGTGAGCAGTACTTC

v_gene: TRBV29-1
j_gene: TRBJ2-7
abundance: NA
d_gene: TRBD1
CDR3aa: CSALGLTGGRNEQYF
CDR3nt: TGCAGCGCGTTGGGGCTTACAGGGGGTCGGAACGAGCAGTACTTC

v_gene: TRBV4-3
j_gene: TRBJ2-1
abundance: NA
d_gene: NA
CDR3aa: CASSQEPGVQRNEQFF
CDR3nt: TGCGCCAGCAGCCAAGAACCGGGAGTCCAACGCAATGAGCAGTTCTTC

v_gene: TRBV19
j_gene: TRBJ2-5
abundance: NA
d_gene: NA
CDR3aa: CASSSLLRDQETQYF
CDR3nt: TGTGCCAGTAGTTCTCTCTTGCGCGACCAAGAGACCCAGTACTTC

v_gene: TRBV18
j_gene: TRBJ2-7
abundance: NA
d_gene: TRBD2
CDR3aa: CASSPGLAGGPSYEQYF
CDR3nt: TGTGCCAGCTCACCCGGACTAGCGGGAGGTCCCTCCTACGAGCAGTACTTC

v_gene: TRBV21-1
j_gene: TRBJ2-7
abundance: NA
d_gene: NA
CDR3aa: CASSKLRQPYEQYF
CDR3nt: TGTGCCAGCAGCAAACTCAGGCAACCCTACGAGCAGTACTTC

v_gene: TRBV9
j_gene: TRBJ1-3
abundance: NA
d_gene: NA
CDR3aa: CASSPLGPDSGNTIYF
CDR3nt: TGTGCCAGCAGCCCCCTTGGGCCGGACTCTGGAAACACCATATATTTT

v_gene: TRBV2
j_gene: TRBJ2-3
abundance: NA
d_gene: TRBD2
CDR3aa: CASSPGTSGRDTDTQYF
CDR3nt: TGTGCCAGCAGTCCCGGGACTAGCGGGAGGGACACAGATACGCAGTATTTT

v_gene: TRBV29-1
j_gene: TRBJ1-1
abundance: NA
d_gene: NA
CDR3aa: CSGTNTEAFF
CDR3nt: TGCAGCGGGACGAACACTGAAGCTTTCTTT

v_gene: TRBV10-3
j_gene: TRBJ2-7
abundance: once
d_gene: NA
CDR3aa: CAIRGAGINYEQYF
CDR3nt: TGTGCCATCAGAGGAGCAGGGATAAACTACGAGCAGTACTTC

v_gene: TRBV7-9
j_gene: TRBJ1-5
abundance: NA
d_gene: TRBD1
CDR3aa: CASSLATGDNQPQHF
CDR3nt: TGTGCCAGCAGCTTGGCAACAGGGGACAATCAGCCCCAGCATTTT

v_gene: TRBV9
j_gene: TRBJ2-2
abundance: NA
d_gene: TRBD1
CDR3aa: CASSDGQGTGELFF
CDR3nt: TGTGCCAGCAGCGACGGACAGGGTACCGGGGAGCTGTTTTTT

v_gene: TRBV19
j_gene: TRBJ2-6
abundance: NA
d_gene: NA
CDR3aa: CASRRSPVRTNSGANVLTF
CDR3nt: TGTGCCAGTAGGCGGTCCCCTGTGAGAACAAACTCTGGGGCCAACGTCCTGACTTTC

v_gene: TRBV6-1
j_gene: TRBJ1-4
abundance: NA
d_gene: NA
CDR3aa: CASAGQPATNEKLFF
CDR3nt: TGTGCCAGCGCCGGACAGCCTGCAACTAATGAAAAACTGTTTTTT

v_gene: TRBV28
j_gene: TRBJ2-7
abundance: NA
d_gene: TRBD1
CDR3aa: CASSLPGQEKYEQYF
CDR3nt: TGTGCCAGCAGCTTACCGGGACAGGAGAAATACGAGCAGTACTTC

v_gene: TRBV7-2
j_gene: TRBJ1-2
abundance: once
d_gene: TRBD1
CDR3aa: CASSLEGAYGYTF
CDR3nt: TGTGCCAGCAGCTTGGAGGGGGCCTATGGCTACACCTTC

v_gene: TRBV28
j_gene: TRBJ2-7
abundance: NA
d_gene: TRBD1
CDR3aa: CASSYRDRHSYEQYF
CDR3nt: TGTGCCAGCAGTTACAGGGACAGGCACTCCTACGAGCAGTACTTC

v_gene: TRBV11-3
j_gene: TRBJ2-2
abundance: NA
d_gene: NA
CDR3aa: CASSPRTGLANTGELFF
CDR3nt: TGTGCCAGCAGCCCTCGGACAGGACTAGCGAACACCGGGGAGCTGTTTTTT

v_gene: TRBV5-6
j_gene: TRBJ2-2
abundance: NA
d_gene: NA
CDR3aa: CASSPYDRDTGELFF
CDR3nt: TGTGCCAGCAGCCCTTATGACAGAGACACCGGGGAGCTGTTTTTT

v_gene: TRBV5-4
j_gene: TRBJ1-1
abundance: NA
d_gene: NA
CDR3aa: CASSLAGNTEAFF
CDR3nt: TGTGCCAGCAGCTTGGCGGGTAACACTGAAGCTTTCTTT

v_gene: TRBV5-1
j_gene: TRBJ2-7
abundance: NA
d_gene: TRBD1
CDR3aa: CASSPGQETYEQYF
CDR3nt: TGCGCCAGCAGCCCCGGACAGGAGACCTACGAGCAGTACTTC

v_gene: TRBV28
j_gene: TRBJ1-5
abundance: once
d_gene: NA
CDR3aa: CASSPNLGGGQPQHF
CDR3nt: TGTGCCAGCAGCCCGAATTTAGGAGGGGGTCAGCCCCAGCATTTT

v_gene: TRBV9
j_gene: TRBJ2-7
abundance: NA
d_gene: NA
CDR3aa: CASSVGGPNYEQYF
CDR3nt: TGTGCCAGCAGCGTAGGAGGGCCCAACTACGAGCAGTACTTC

v_gene: TRBV29-1
j_gene: TRBJ1-1
abundance: NA
d_gene: NA
CDR3aa: CSVERVVNTEAFF
CDR3nt: TGCAGCGTTGAGCGGGTCGTGAACACTGAAGCTTTCTTT